These 20 T cell receptor beta chains share one sample of origin, sequenced in a study of shared clonotypes between healthy human individuals. Sequencing was performed with immunoSEQ multiplex PCR; in TCRdb, only in-frame clones are kept and a portion is missing. In the table there are around 2.5 million clones, 80% to 95% of which are singletons. Input material: naive CD4+ T cells from PBMCs. Indicated subset: CD45RA+ positively selected. These receptors all stem from a young man in good health. Some clones in this sample may be carry-over from other donors' samples.

Note on this clone: Within the sample, other DNA sequences also encode this same CDR3. The rearrangement links TRBV14 to TRBJ1-2; maybe TRBD1 (5 bases). The germline V gene encodes CDR1 SGHDN and CDR2 FVKESK. Trimming cost V 3 bases and J 5 bases, with 10 bases left between them. CDR3 size: 13 residues. DNA of the CDR3: TGTGCCAGCAGCCAGGGGCAGGCATATGGCTACACCTTC. Translated: CASSQGQAYGYTF.

The CDR3 here is CASSLTAIYEQYF. The CDR3 DNA follows: TGTGCCAGCAGTTTAACAGCTATCTACGAGCAGTACTTC. The rearrangement joins TRBV28 to TRBJ2-7, with D unclear. Trimming cost V 2 bases and J 3 bases, with 8 bases left between them. CDR1 and CDR2 (germline): MDHEN, SYDVKM. The CDR3 length is 13 residues.

V usage is TRBV29-1 and J usage is TRBJ1-1; D is unresolved. The V end lost 6 bases, the J end lost 3 bases, and 14 bases lay between the germline ends. The CDR3 has 13 amino acids. CDR1 is SQVTM and CDR2 is ANQGSEA in the germline V gene. The CDR3 spells CSVGWLGHTEAFF. DNA for the CDR3: TGCAGCGTGGGTTGGCTGGGTCACACTGAAGCTTTCTTT.

This rearrangement joins TRBV28 to TRBJ2-6; D may match TRBD1 or TRBD2 (6 bases each). This CDR3 has 19 residues. Germline V CDR1 and CDR2: MDHEN, SYDVKM. Trimming cost V 3 bases and J 0 bases, with 18 bases left between them. The CDR3 DNA reads as TGTGCCAGCAGTTTTGGGAGGAACAGGGCCCTCTCTGGGGCCAACGTCCTGACTTTC. This encodes CASSFGRNRALSGANVLTF.

The rearrangement joins TRBV28 to TRBJ1-6; 7 bases fit TRBD1. This CDR3 comprises 17 residues. J lost 3 bases, V lost 7 bases, and 12 bases had no gene match. Germline lookup yields CDR1 MDHEN and CDR2 SYDVKM. CDR3 bases: TGTGCCAGCAACCCCCTGGAGGGGGCCCGCTATAATTCACCCCTCCACTTT. Protein product: CASNPLEGARYNSPLHF.

The chain recombines TRBV11-3 with TRBJ2-1; the match to TRBD2 covers 7 bases. This CDR3 region has 16 residues. Germline V CDR1 and CDR2: SGHNT, YENEEA. The V and J ends lost 5 bases and 2 bases, in that order; junction bases with no gene match: 9. The CDR3 region has the DNA TGTGCCAGCAGCACCGAGGGAGGGTTCGCCTACAATGAGCAGTTCTTC. It is translated as CASSTEGGFAYNEQFF. Full variable domain (missing parts from reference TRBV11-3 and TRBJ2-1): EAGVVQSPRYKIIEKKQPVAFWCNPISGHNTLYWYLQNLGQGPELLIRYENEEAVDDSQLPKDRFSAERLKGVDSTLKIQPAELGDSAVYLCASSTEGGFAYNEQFFGPGTRLTVL.

In the case of this clone: The identical CDR3 is also encoded by other nucleotide sequences in the sample. The chain couples TRBV7-3 to TRBJ2-5; a weak D match, TRBD1 (6 bases). The V gene lost 2 bases and the J gene lost 4 bases, with 8 bases spanning the gap. This CDR3 comprises 13 residues. The V gene's germline CDR1 is SGHTA and CDR2 FQGTGA. CDR3 amino acids: CASSLDRSETQYF. CDR3 DNA sequence: TGTGCCAGCAGCTTAGACAGGTCAGAGACCCAGTACTTC.

In DNA form, the CDR3 reads TGTGCCAGCACCCCGGACAGGGGCACCACCCCCCAGCATTTT. Translated, it gives CASTPDRGTTPQHF. The rearrangement joins TRBV6-6 to TRBJ1-5; 9 positions match TRBD1. The CDR3 runs to 14 residues. Germline-derived CDR1 and CDR2 are MNHNY and SVGAGI (reference sequence). V shed 7 bases, J shed 10 bases, and the junction held 11 bases outside the gene matches.

The chain uses TRBV28 and TRBJ2-3, with TRBD2 matching 9 bases. J was trimmed by 2 bases and V by 4 bases; bases with no gene match: 4. The CDR3 runs 15 residues. Germline CDR1 MDHEN, CDR2 SYDVKM. CDR3 loop: CASSSASGNTDTQYF. The CDR3 DNA sequence: TGTGCCAGCAGTTCGGCTAGCGGGAACACAGATACGCAGTATTTT.

The count of this clone is one. The identical CDR3 is also encoded by other nucleotide sequences in the sample. This rearrangement joins TRBV6-5 to TRBJ1-1; D is undetermined. Germline V gives CDR1 MNHEY, CDR2 SVGAGI. The CDR3 is 14 residues long. The V end lost 2 bases, the J end lost 0 bases, and 7 bases lay between the germline ends. The CDR3 here is CASSYAGMNTEAFF. DNA of the CDR3: TGTGCCAGCAGTTACGCCGGCATGAACACTGAAGCTTTCTTT.

This chain connects TRBV28 to TRBJ1-1; TRBD1 matches 8 bases. CDR3 length equals 15 residues. Per the germline V gene, CDR1 is MDHEN and CDR2 is SYDVKM. V was clipped by 2 bases and J by 1 base; unmatched bases: 3. The CDR3 here is CASSLGGQENTEAFF. The CDR3, as DNA: TGTGCCAGCAGTTTAGGGGGACAGGAGAACACTGAAGCTTTCTTT.

The chain joins TRBV28 to TRBJ1-1; a possible D gene is TRBD1 (5 bases). Germline lookup yields CDR1 MDHEN and CDR2 SYDVKM. V dropped 2 bases and J dropped 4 bases, with 17 bases sitting between them. This CDR3 is 16 amino acids long. The CDR3 spells CASSLINPGVSTEAFF. In DNA, the CDR3 is TGTGCCAGCAGTTTAATTAATCCGGGGGTGAGCACTGAAGCTTTCTTT.

Comment on this clone: Other DNA sequences in this specimen translate into the identical CDR3. The chain uses TRBV6-1 and TRBJ2-3; D may be TRBD2 (5 bases). Trimming left V 4 bases short and J 0 bases short, with 8 bases between. The CDR3 is 14 residues long. The germline CDR1 and CDR2 sequences are MNHNS and SASEGT. CDR3: CASSVGGSTDTQYF. For the CDR3, the DNA is TGTGCCAGCAGTGTTGGCGGGAGCACAGATACGCAGTATTTT.

This clone appeared a single time. The chain links TRBV5-1 to TRBJ1-1; maybe TRBD1 (6 bases). This CDR3 region has 14 residues. Trimming cost V 7 bases and J 0 bases, with 13 bases left between them. Germline assignment: CDR1 SGHRS and CDR2 YFSETQ. The CDR3 loop is CASSQGLMNTEAFF. In nucleotides, the CDR3 is TGCGCCAGCTCTCAGGGGCTTATGAACACTGAAGCTTTCTTT.

V usage is TRBV6-1 and J usage is TRBJ2-5; TRBD2 matches 7 bases. There are 13 residues in the CDR3. J gave up 4 bases and V 7 bases, and 6 bases lay outside the gene matches. In germline, CDR1 is MNHNS, CDR2 SASEGT. For the CDR3, the DNA is TGTGCCAGCACAAACGGACTAGGAGAGACCCAGTACTTC. It translates to CASTNGLGETQYF.

The V and J genes are TRBV5-4 and TRBJ1-2; 12 bases are shared with TRBD1. Germline V gives CDR1 SGHNT, CDR2 YYREEE (reference sequence). V lost 1 base, J lost 7 bases, and 5 bases stayed unmatched. This CDR3 contains 15 residues. CDR3 amino acids: CASSLKGQGAAGYTF. The CDR3 coding sequence is TGTGCCAGCAGCTTGAAGGGACAGGGGGCGGCTGGCTACACCTTC.

The CDR3 nucleotides are TGTGCTAGTGGTTTGGCAAGGACAGGGGGCGCTTTCAGCTATGAGCAGTTCTTC. Encoded protein: CASGLARTGGAFSYEQFF. The rearrangement uses TRBV12-5 and TRBJ2-1; TRBD1 matches at 11 bases. The junction had 13 bases not matched to a gene; V was cut back by 1 base and J by 8 bases. This CDR3 comprises 18 residues. Per germline, CDR1 LGHNT and CDR2 FRNRAP.

This clone is a singleton in its sample. V usage is TRBV28 and J usage is TRBJ1-2; 8 positions agree with TRBD1. There are 15 residues in the CDR3. Germline-derived CDR1 and CDR2 are MDHEN and SYDVKM. The V gene end was trimmed by 4 bases and the J gene end by 5 bases; junction bases not matched to a gene: 9. The CDR3 loop is CASSSPDGQGYGYTF. For the CDR3, the DNA is TGTGCCAGCAGTTCCCCTGACGGACAGGGTTATGGCTACACCTTC.

The chain links TRBV10-3 to TRBJ2-5; 15 bases map to TRBD2. V dropped 6 bases and J dropped 4; count of bases not matched to a gene: 6. The CDR3 spans 16 residues. Germline V gives CDR1 ENHRY, CDR2 SYGVKD. The DNA for the CDR3 is TGTGCCATCAGCCCGGGACTAGCGGGAGGTCGAGAGACCCAGTACTTC. Translated, it gives CAISPGLAGGRETQYF.

The CDR3 DNA reads as TGTGCCAGCAGTTACAACTGGAGGAGTGAGCAGTTCTTC. This gives the protein CASSYNWRSEQFF. The chain couples TRBV6-5 to TRBJ2-1; TRBD2 is a possible D gene (5 bases). Trimming left V 2 bases short and J 9 bases short, with 11 bases between. The CDR3 runs to 13 residues. CDR1 is MNHEY, CDR2 SVGAGI, per germline.